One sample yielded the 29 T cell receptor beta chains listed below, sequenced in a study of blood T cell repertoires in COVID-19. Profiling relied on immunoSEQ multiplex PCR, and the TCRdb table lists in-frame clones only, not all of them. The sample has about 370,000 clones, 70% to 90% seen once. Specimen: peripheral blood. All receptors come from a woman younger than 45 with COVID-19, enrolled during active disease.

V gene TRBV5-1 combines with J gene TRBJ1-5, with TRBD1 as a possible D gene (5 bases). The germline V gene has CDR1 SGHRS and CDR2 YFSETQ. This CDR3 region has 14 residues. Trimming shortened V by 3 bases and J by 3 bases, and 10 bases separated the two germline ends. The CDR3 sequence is CASSWGGPNQPQHF. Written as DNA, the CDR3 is TGCGCCAGCAGCTGGGGCGGACCCAATCAGCCCCAGCATTTT.

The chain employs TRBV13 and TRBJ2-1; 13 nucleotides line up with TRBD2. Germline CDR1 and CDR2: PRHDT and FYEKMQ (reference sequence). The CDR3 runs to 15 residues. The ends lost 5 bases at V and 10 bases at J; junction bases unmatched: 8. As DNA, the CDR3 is TGTGCCAGCAGCCGGACTAGCGGGAGAGATTTCGAGCAGTTCTTC. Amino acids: CASSRTSGRDFEQFF.

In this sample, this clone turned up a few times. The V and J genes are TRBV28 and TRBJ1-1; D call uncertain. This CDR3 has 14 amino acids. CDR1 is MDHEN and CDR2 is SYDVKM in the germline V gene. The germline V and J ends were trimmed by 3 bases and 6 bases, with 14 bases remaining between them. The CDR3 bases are TGTGCCAGCAGTTTTACAGACCACTCGCCTGAAGCTTTCTTT. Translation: CASSFTDHSPEAFF.

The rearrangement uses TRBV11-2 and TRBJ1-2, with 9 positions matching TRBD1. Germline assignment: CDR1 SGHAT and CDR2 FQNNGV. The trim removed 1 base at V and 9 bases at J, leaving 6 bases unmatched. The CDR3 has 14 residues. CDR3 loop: CASSLVGTGWSYTF. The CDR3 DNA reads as TGTGCCAGCAGCTTAGTCGGGACAGGGTGGAGCTACACCTTC.

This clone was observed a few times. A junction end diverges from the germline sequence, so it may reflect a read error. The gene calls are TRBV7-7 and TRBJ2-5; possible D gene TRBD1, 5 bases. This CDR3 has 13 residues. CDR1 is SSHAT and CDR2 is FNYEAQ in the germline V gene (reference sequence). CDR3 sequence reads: CASSLDWGETQYF. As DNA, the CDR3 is TGTGCTAGCAGCTTAGACTGGGGCGAGACCCAGTACTTC.

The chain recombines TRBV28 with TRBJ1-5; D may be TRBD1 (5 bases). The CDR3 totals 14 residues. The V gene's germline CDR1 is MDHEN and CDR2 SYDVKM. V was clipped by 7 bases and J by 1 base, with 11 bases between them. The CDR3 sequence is CASKLPGSNQPQHF. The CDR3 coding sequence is TGTGCCAGCAAACTCCCAGGGAGCAATCAGCCCCAGCATTTT.

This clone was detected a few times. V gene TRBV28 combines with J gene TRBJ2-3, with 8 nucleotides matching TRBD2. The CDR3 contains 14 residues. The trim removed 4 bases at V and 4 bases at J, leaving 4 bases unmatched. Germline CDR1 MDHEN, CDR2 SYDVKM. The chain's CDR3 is CASSSGGAADTQYF. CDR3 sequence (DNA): TGTGCCAGCAGTTCCGGGGGGGCGGCAGATACGCAGTATTTT.

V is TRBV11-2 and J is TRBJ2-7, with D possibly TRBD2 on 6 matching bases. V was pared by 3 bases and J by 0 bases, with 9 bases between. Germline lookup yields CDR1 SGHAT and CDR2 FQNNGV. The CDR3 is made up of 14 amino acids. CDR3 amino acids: CASSLGLDSYEQYF. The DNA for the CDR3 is TGTGCCAGCAGCTTGGGACTTGACTCCTACGAGCAGTACTTC.

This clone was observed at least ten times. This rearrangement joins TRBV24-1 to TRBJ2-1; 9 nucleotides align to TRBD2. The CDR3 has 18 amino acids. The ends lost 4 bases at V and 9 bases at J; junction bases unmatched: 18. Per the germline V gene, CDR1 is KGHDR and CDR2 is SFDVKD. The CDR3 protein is CATSDSRPGGRARGEQFF. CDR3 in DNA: TGTGCCACCAGTGACTCCCGCCCCGGCGGGAGGGCCAGGGGTGAGCAGTTCTTC.

This CDR3 is CASSLPDRGYYGYTF. The CDR3 bases are TGTGCCAGCAGCTTACCGGACAGGGGTTATTATGGCTACACCTTC. The chain uses TRBV5-5 and TRBJ1-2, with 9 bases identical to TRBD1. Per the germline V gene, CDR1 is SGHKS and CDR2 is YYEKEE (reference sequence). This CDR3 has 15 residues. With V trimmed by 2 bases and J by 5 bases, 7 bases remained unmatched.

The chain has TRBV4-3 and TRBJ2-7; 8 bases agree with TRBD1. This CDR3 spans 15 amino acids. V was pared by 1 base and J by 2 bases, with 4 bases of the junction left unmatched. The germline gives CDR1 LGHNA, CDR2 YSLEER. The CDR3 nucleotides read TGCGCCAGCAGCCAAGGGACAGGGCCGACCTACGAGCAGTACTTC. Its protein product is CASSQGTGPTYEQYF.

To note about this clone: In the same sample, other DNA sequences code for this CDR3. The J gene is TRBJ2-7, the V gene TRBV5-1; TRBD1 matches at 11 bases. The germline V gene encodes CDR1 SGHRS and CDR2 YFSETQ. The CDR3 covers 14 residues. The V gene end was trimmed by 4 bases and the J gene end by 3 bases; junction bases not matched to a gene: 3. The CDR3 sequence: CASSLGTGGYEQYF. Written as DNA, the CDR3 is TGCGCCAGCAGCCTCGGGACAGGGGGCTACGAGCAGTACTTC.

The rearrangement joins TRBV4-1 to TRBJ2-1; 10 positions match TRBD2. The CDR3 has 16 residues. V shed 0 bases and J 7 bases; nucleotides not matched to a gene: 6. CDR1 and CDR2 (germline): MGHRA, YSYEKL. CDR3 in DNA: TGCGCCAGCAGCCAAGAATCTAGCGGGAGCGATAATGAGCAGTTCTTC. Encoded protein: CASSQESSGSDNEQFF.

This CDR3 is CASSTLLSEQFF. The CDR3 region has the DNA TGTGCCAGCAGTACTCTTCTTAGTGAGCAGTTCTTC. V gene TRBV28 combines with J gene TRBJ2-1; D gene ambiguous. Germline V gives CDR1 MDHEN, CDR2 SYDVKM. Between the trimmed V and J ends, which lost 5 bases and 9 bases, there was a span of 11 bases. The CDR3 spans 12 residues.

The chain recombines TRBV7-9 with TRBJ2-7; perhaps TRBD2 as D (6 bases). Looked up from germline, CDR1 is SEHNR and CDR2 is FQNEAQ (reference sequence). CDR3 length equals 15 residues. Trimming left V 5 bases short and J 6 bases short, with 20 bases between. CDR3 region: CASSPPGTPFGEQYF. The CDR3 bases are TGTGCCAGCAGCCCTCCCGGGACTCCTTTTGGCGAGCAGTACTTC.

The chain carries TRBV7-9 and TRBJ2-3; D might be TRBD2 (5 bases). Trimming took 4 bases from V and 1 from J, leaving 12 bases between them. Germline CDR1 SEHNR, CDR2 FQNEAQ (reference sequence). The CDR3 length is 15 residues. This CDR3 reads CASSWTGEGTDTQYF. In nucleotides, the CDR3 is TGTGCCAGCAGCTGGACTGGAGAGGGCACAGATACGCAGTATTTT.

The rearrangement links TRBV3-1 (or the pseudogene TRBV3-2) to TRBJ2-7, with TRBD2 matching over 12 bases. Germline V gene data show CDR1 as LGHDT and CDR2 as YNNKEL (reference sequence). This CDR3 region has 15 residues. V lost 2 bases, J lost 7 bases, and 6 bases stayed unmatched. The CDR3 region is CASSQTSGRFSEQYF. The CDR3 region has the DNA TGTGCCAGCAGCCAAACTAGCGGGAGGTTTAGTGAGCAGTACTTC.

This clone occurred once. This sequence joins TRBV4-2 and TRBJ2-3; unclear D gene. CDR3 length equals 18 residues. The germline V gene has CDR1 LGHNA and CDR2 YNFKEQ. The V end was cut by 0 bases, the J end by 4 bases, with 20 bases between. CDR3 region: CASSQDHLLGVGPDTQYF. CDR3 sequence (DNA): TGTGCCAGCAGCCAAGATCATCTCCTAGGAGTTGGCCCAGATACGCAGTATTTT.

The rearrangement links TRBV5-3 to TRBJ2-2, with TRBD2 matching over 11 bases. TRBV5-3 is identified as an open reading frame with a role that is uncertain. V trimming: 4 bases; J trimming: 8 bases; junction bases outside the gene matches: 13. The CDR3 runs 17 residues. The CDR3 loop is CARSRLAGWKWRGELFF. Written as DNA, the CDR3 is TGTGCCAGAAGCAGACTAGCGGGATGGAAGTGGAGAGGGGAGCTGTTTTTT.

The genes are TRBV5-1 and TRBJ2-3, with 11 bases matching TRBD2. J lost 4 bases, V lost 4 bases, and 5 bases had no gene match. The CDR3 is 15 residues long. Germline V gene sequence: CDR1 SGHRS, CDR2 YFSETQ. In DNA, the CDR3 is TGCGCCAGCAGCGCCGGGACTAGCGGATCAGATACGCAGTATTTT. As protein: CASSAGTSGSDTQYF.

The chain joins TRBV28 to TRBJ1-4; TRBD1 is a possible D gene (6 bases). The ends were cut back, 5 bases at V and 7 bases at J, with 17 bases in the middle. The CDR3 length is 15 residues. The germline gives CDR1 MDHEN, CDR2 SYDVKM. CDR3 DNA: TGTGCCAGCAGTACCTCAGGGGAAGGGGTTGAAAAACTGTTTTTT. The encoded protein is CASSTSGEGVEKLFF.

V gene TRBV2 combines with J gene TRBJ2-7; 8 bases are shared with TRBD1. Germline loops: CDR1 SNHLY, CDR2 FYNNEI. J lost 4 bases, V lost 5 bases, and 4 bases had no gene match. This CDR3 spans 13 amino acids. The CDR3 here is CASSLDRVYEQYF. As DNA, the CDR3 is TGTGCCAGCAGTCTGGACAGGGTATACGAGCAGTACTTC.

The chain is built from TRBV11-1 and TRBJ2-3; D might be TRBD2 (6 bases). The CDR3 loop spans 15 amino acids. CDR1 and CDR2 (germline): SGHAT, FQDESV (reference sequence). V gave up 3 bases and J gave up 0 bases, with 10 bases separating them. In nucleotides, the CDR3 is TGTGCCAGCAGCTTCGGGACTCCTAGCACAGATACGCAGTATTTT. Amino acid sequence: CASSFGTPSTDTQYF.

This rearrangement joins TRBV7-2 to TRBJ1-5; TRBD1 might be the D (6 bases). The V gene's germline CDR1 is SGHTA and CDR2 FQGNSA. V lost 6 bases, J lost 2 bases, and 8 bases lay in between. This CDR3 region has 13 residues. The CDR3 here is CASSYRGNQPQHF. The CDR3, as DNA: TGTGCCAGCAGTTACAGGGGCAATCAGCCCCAGCATTTT.

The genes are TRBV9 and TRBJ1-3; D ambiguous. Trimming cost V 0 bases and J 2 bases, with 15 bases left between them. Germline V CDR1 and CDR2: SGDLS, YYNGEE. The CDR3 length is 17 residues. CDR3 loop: CASSVEEMAGTGNTIYF. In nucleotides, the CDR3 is TGTGCCAGCAGCGTAGAAGAGATGGCGGGTACTGGAAACACCATATATTTT.

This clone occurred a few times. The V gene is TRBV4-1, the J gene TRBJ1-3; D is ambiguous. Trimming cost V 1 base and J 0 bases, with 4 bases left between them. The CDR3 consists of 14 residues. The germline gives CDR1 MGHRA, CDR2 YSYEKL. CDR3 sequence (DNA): TGCGCCAGCAGCCAAGCAGGCTCTGGAAACACCATATATTTT. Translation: CASSQAGSGNTIYF.

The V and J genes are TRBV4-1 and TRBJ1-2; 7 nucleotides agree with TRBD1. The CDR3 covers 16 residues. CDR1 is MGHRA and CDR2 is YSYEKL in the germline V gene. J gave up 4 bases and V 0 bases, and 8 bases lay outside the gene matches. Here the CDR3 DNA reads TGCGCCAGCAGCCAAGAACTCGGGGACAGAGGCTATGGCTACACCTTC. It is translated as CASSQELGDRGYGYTF.

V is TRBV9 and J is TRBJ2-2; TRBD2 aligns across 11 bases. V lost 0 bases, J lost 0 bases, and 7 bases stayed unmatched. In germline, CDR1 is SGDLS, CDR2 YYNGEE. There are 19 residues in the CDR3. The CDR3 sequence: CASSVGASGRPANTGELFF. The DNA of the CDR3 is TGTGCCAGCAGCGTAGGTGCTAGCGGGAGGCCGGCGAACACCGGGGAGCTGTTTTTT.

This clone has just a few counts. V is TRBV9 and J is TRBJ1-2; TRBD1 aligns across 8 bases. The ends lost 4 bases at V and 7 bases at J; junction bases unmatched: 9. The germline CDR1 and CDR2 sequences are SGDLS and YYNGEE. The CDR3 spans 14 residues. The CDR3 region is CASSPMTGVGGYTF. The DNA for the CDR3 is TGTGCCAGCAGCCCGATGACAGGGGTAGGTGGCTACACCTTC.